This T cell receptor (beta chain) is drawn from a study of cytomegalovirus exposure and HLA in healthy donors. Study context: The roughly 670 first-cohort repertoires shared a platform with the 130 or so validation repertoires, as reported in a later analysis.

Libraries were prepared by immunoSEQ multiplex PCR; TCRdb keeps only in-frame clonotypes and omits some of them. The data show 120,000 to 150,000 clones, 85% to 90% seen once. Germline V CDR1 and CDR2: SQVTM, ANQGSEA. This CDR3 contains 20 residues. Losses at the gene ends were 5 bases for V and 5 bases for J; bases not matched to a gene: 27. Study observations and caveats: One later analysis, an examination of the 120 validation repertoires, found that first-cohort TCR clusters tended to co-occur in them. In vitro experiments confirmed that three CMV-associated chains were specific for CMV antigens.

In regard to this clone: Its specificity is not known.

Sequencing input: PBMCs. The chain is built from TRBV29-1 and TRBJ1-2; 9 bases line up with TRBD1. This receptor was taken from a man younger than 35 in good health and CMV-seropositive. CDR3 nucleotide sequence: TGCAGCGTTCTCGGGACAGGGTATTCGTTAGGCTCATCCCGTCGGTATGGCTACACCTTC. Protein: CSVLGTGYSLGSSRRYGYTF. Full variable domain (rest looked up from reference TRBV29-1 and TRBJ1-2): SAVISQKPSRDICQRGTSLTIQCQVDSQVTMMFWYRQQPGQSLTLIATANQGSEATYESGFVIDKFPISRPNLTFSTLTVSNMSPEDSSIYLCSVLGTGYSLGSSRRYGYTFGSGTRLTVV.